This record looks at one T cell receptor beta chain sequence and its context. The antigen it recognizes is unknown. Base qualities are missing; no much larger clone stands one base away. The germline V and J ends show losses of 5 bases and 5 bases respectively, and no gene match explains 7 bases of the junction. There are 14 amino acids in the CDR3, from cysteine to phenylalanine inclusive. Only the CDR3 DNA is retained, 42 bases long and in frame from the first base. CDR1 and CDR2 (MDHEN, SYDVKM) derive from the germline V gene. This record comes from a study of blood T cell repertoires in COVID-19 (dated by TCRdb to the early 2020s). For the study in its entirety: Samples covering the acute and convalescent phases of COVID-19 were provided by collaborators in the United States, Italy and Spain. Where available, HLA class I and class II types were taken from metadata supplied by the sample provider and were not determined by assay-based typing. The repertoires were made available in a free public database intended to serve as a resource for research on the immune response to SARS-CoV-2. Sample metadata almost always included a de-identified subject ID, COVID-19 status, age in years and sex. Deeply sampled blood TCRbeta repertoires from subjects exposed to, actively infected with, or recovered from COVID-19 were included in the dataset. The material from the prospective study consisted of cDNA or gDNA derived from T cells, B-cell-depleted T cells, or PBMCs. Samples came from the ongoing ImmuneRACE study (first 160 participants) plus 1,254 subjects from 6 global collaborators. Broad study findings and their caveats: The quantity of clinical and demographic metadata differed by source and by participant and was supplied without curation.

The immunoSEQ Assay, a bias-controlled multiplex PCR, was used to amplify TCRbeta CDR3 regions from genomic DNA. Under the source paper's analysis protocol: Nucleated cell counts per sample were estimated from amplification of reference gene primers within the assay. To quantify the absolute abundance of each unique TCRbeta CDR3 rearrangement, sequence reads were collapsed and filtered. For each sample, productive Simpson clonality was calculated by taking the square root of Simpson's diversity index across productive rearrangements. TCRdb's version of the immuneACCESS table is confined to in-frame rearrangements and falls short of the full clone set. An unresolved V gene accounts for under half of the shortfall where checked; the remainder is of unknown origin. Clonal size and the V and J genes are those of that table, whereas D and trimming came from the DNA. The sample has about 280,000 clones on record, 75% to 90% of them singletons. Of the sample, about 3% falls within the top ten clones.

Collaborating institutions collected whole blood in K2EDTA tubes following their own protocols. For TCRbeta analysis, collaborator samples were shipped as frozen whole blood, as isolated PBMCs, or as DNA extracted from either sample type. The sample consisted of peripheral blood. Recombination linked TRBV28 to TRBJ2-7; TRBD1 lines up with 9 middle nucleotides. This receptor was obtained from a woman in her 30s with active or convalescent COVID-19. The bases read TGTGCCAGCAGTCCCTACAGGGGGCGCGACGAGCAGTACTTC. Translated, it gives CASSPYRGRDEQYF.